Reported below is one T cell receptor (beta chain). After removal of 11 bases from V and 1 base from J, the junction contained 9 bases not matched to a gene. Looked up from germline, CDR1 is LNHDA and CDR2 is SQIVND (reference sequence). The CDR3 loop spans 15 amino acids. The sample belongs to a study of blood T cell repertoires in COVID-19. The participants were between about 18 and 90 years old and came from some 23 US areas. Measured with immunoSEQ multiplex PCR; TCRdb has only the in-frame clones, and not every one. The sample holds hundreds of thousands of clones; 75% to 90% are singletons and the top ten take 4.1%.

The receptor was isolated from a woman aged 25 to 45 who had recovered from COVID-19. The rearrangement joins TRBV19 to TRBJ1-5, with 9 bases aligning to TRBD1. The material sequenced was PBMCs or T cells enriched from blood (not recorded which). The CDR3 coding sequence is TGTGCCGTGACGGGGGACAGGGCGAGCAATCAGCCCCAGCATTTT. This translates into CAVTGDRASNQPQHF.